Given below is one T cell receptor beta chain in context. These data are taken from a study of T cells after yellow fever vaccination. They built TCR cDNA with 5'RACE template switching, a step that put in a universal primer site and UMIs. TCRdb redid the calling of the 5' RACE reads with MiXCR, one entry per CDR3 protein. There are hundreds of thousands of distinct CDR3 sequences in the sample; roughly 19% occur only once, and more than 13% lies in the top ten. CDR3 length: 13 residues. From germline, CDR1 is DFQATT and CDR2 SNEGSKA (reference sequence). The ends were cut back, 6 bases at V and 2 bases at J, with 13 bases in the middle.

This rearrangement joins TRBV20-1 to TRBJ1-2; D is perhaps TRBD1 (6 bases). This receptor was identified in a man aged 25 to 40 who received the YFV17D yellow fever vaccine. The material was PBMCs, obtained 15 days after the yellow fever booster vaccination. The CDR3 nucleotides read TGCAGTGCCGGGCGGGGGCGGAACTATGGCTACACCTTC. It translates to CSAGRGRNYGYTF.